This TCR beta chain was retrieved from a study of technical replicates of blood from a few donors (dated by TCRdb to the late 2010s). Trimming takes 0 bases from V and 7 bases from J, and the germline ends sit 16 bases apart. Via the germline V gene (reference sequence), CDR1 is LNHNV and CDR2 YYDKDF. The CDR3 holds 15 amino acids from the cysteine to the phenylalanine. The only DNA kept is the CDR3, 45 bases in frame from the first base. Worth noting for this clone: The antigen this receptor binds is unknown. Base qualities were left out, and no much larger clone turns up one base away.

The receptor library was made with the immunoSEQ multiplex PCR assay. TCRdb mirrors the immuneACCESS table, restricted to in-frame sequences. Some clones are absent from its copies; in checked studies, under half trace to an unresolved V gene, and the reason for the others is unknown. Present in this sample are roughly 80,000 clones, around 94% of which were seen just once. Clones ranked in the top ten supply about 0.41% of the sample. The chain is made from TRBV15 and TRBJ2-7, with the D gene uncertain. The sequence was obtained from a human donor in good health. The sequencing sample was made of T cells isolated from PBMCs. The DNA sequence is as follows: TGTGCCACCAGCAGAGATAAAGTAGTGATGCGGGAGCAGTACTTC. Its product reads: CATSRDKVVMREQYF.